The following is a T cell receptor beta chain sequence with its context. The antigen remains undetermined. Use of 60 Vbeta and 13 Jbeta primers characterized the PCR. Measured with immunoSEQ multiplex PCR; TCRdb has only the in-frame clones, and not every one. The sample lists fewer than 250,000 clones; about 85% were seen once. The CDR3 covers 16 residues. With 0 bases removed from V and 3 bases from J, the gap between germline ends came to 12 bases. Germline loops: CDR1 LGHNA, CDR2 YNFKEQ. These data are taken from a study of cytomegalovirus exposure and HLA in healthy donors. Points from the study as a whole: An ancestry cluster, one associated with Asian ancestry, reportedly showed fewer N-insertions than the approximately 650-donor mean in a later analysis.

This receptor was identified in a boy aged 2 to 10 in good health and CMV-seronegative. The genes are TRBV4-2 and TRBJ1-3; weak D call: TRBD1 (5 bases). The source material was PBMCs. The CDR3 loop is CASSQDKDKHGNTIYF. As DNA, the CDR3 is TGTGCCAGCAGCCAAGATAAGGACAAACATGGAAACACCATATATTTT.